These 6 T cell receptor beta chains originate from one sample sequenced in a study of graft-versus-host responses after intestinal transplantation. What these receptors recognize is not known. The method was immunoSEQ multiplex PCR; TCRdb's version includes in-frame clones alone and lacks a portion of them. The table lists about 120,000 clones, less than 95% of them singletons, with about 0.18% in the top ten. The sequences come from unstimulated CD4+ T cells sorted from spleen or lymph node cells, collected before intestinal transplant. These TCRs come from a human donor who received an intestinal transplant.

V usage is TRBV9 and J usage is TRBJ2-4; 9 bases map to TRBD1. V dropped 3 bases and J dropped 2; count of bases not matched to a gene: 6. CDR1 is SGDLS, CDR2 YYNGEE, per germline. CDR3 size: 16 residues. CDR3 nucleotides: TGTGCCAGCAGCGCGGGACAGGGTAGGACCAAAAACATTCAGTACTTC. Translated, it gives CASSAGQGRTKNIQYF.

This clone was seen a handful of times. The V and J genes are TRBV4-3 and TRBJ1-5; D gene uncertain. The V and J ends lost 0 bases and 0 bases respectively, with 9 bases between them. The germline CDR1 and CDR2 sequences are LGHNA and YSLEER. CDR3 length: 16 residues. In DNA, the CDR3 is TGCGCCAGCAGCCAAGAGGCTAGCTATAGCAATCAGCCCCAGCATTTT. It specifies CASSQEASYSNQPQHF.

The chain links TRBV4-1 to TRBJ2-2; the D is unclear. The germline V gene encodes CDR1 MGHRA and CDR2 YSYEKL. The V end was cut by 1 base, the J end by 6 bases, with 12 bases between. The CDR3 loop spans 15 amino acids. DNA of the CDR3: TGCGCCAGCAGCCAAGCGGGTCGTTCCGCCGGGGAGCTGTTTTTT. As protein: CASSQAGRSAGELFF.

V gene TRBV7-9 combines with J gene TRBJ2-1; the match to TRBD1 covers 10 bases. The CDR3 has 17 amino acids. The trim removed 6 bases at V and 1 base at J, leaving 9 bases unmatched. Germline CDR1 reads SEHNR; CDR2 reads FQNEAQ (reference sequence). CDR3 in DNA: TGTGCCAGCAGTGATCCGCCGGGACAGGGGTCCTACAATGAGCAGTTCTTC. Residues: CASSDPPGQGSYNEQFF. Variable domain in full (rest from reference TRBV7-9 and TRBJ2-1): DTGVSQNPRHKITKRGQNVTFRCDPISEHNRLYWYRQTLGQGPEFLTYFQNEAQLEKSRLLSDRFSAERPKGSFSTLEIQRTEQGDSAMYLCASSDPPGQGSYNEQFFGPGTRLTVL.

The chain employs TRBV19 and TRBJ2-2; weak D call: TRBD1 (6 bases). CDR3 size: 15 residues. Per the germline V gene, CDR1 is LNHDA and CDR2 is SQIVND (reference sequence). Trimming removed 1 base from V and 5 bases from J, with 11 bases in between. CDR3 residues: CASSIVGRGTGELFF. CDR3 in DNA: TGTGCCAGTAGTATAGTTGGCAGGGGAACCGGGGAGCTGTTTTTT.

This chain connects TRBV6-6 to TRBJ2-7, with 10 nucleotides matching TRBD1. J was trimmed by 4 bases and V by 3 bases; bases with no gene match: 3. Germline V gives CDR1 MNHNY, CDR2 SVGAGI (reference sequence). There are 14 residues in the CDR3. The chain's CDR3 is CASSYGTGAYEQYF. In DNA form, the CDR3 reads TGTGCCAGCAGTTATGGGACAGGGGCGTACGAGCAGTACTTC.